Below, 20 T cell receptor beta chains from the same sample are listed, as sequenced in a study of molecular identifiers for immune sequencing clone quantification. TCRdb passed the PCR reads through MiXCR, listing each CDR3 protein once. The sample carries hundreds of thousands of distinct CDR3 sequences, nearly 20% recorded once. The sequenced sample consisted of naive CD8+ T cells from blood, with Jurkat cell RNA spiked in. The sample's subset: FACS-sorted CD8+CD4-CCR7+CD45RA+ naive T cells. The source is a human donor in good health. Some libraries in this study had Jurkat cell RNA spiked in.

The table lists this clonotype with many counts. The CDR3 DNA sequence: TGTGCCTGGAGTGTACTCGGGCCCGGCGAGCAGTACTTC. Translating gives CAWSVLGPGEQYF. The chain carries TRBV30 and TRBJ2-7; no firm D call. This CDR3 has 13 residues. Trimming stripped 0 bases from V and 6 bases from J, with 12 bases between. CDR1 GTSNPN and CDR2 SVGIG come from the germline V gene (reference sequence).

This clonotype was counted many times. V is TRBV7-9 and J is TRBJ1-1, with D possibly matching TRBD1 (5 bases). The V end was cut by 7 bases, the J end by 10 bases, with 28 bases between. The germline CDR1 and CDR2 sequences are SEHNR and FQNEAQ (reference sequence). CDR3 length: 16 amino acids. CDR3 bases: TGTGCCAGCACCCTAAACGGGGCAAGACCGGGGGAGGGAGCTTTCTTT. This sequence encodes CASTLNGARPGEGAFF.

This clonotype was seen ten or more times. This chain uses TRBV11-2 with TRBJ2-3; no reliable D call. Deletions cut 2 bases from V and 3 bases from J, with 15 bases between. The CDR3 spans 16 residues. Germline lookup yields CDR1 SGHAT and CDR2 FQNNGV. The CDR3: CASSLSRASQTDTQYF. The CDR3 bases are TGTGCCAGCAGCTTAAGTCGGGCCTCCCAAACAGATACGCAGTATTTT.

This clonotype was recorded only once. A much larger clone sits a single nucleotide away, making a read error possible. This chain connects TRBV30 to TRBJ2-3; 13 bases agree with TRBD2. CDR1 and CDR2 from the germline V gene are GTSNPN and SVGIG (reference sequence). V gave up 3 bases and J gave up 4 bases; unmatched junction bases: 7. The CDR3 contains 16 residues. The CDR3 region is CAWRLAGGRVADTQYF. The DNA of the CDR3 is TGTGCCTGGAGACTAGCGGGGGGGCGAGTGGCAGATACGCAGTATTTT.

The sample holds a few counts of this clonotype. The rearrangement links TRBV27 to TRBJ2-7; 9 bases are shared with TRBD2. The CDR3 runs 14 residues. Trimming took 8 bases from V and 3 from J; bases not matched to a gene: 8. CDR1 and CDR2 (germline): MNHEY, SMNVEV (reference sequence). The CDR3 DNA sequence: TGTGCCAGCGGGTCCCTAGCGGGATTCTACGAGCAGTACTTC. This gives the protein CASGSLAGFYEQYF.

In this sample, this clonotype turned up many times. This chain's CDR3 is CASSPFKVAQVGAQYF. As DNA, the CDR3 is TGTGCCAGCAGCCCCTTTAAGGTAGCCCAAGTGGGGGCCCAGTACTTC. This chain connects TRBV28 to TRBJ2-5; D may correspond to TRBD1 or TRBD2 (5 bases each). Germline CDR1 and CDR2: MDHEN and SYDVKM. V was shortened by 6 bases and J by 9 bases, with 26 bases between the two germline ends. The CDR3 is 16 amino acids.

On this clonotype: A much bigger clone sits one base away, suggesting this may be a read error. This chain connects TRBV30 to TRBJ2-2, with TRBD2 matching over 7 bases. The V gene's germline CDR1 is GTSNPN and CDR2 SVGIG (reference sequence). The CDR3 consists of 13 residues. The CDR3 is CAWSGLRGGGLFF. CDR3 in DNA: TGTGCCTGGAGTGGCCTCCGAGGCGGGGGGCTGTTTTTT.

This clonotype was detected ten times or more. V gene TRBV3-1 combines with J gene TRBJ2-4; TRBD1 agrees at 9 bases. Germline CDR1 LGHDT, CDR2 YNNKEL (reference sequence). This CDR3 comprises 14 residues. V shed 6 bases, J shed 6 bases, and the junction held 6 bases outside the gene matches. CDR3 DNA: TGTGCCAGCAGTCTAGACAGGGGGAGAAACATTCAGTACTTC. It encodes CASSLDRGRNIQYF.

The V and J genes are TRBV20-1 and TRBJ2-1; TRBD2 matches 13 bases. The CDR3 contains 18 residues. The germline CDR1 and CDR2 sequences are DFQATT and SNEGSKA (reference sequence). The ends lost 3 bases at V and 2 bases at J; junction bases unmatched: 10. CDR3 bases: TGCAGTGCTAGGCAAACCTCCGGGACTAGCGGGACCTACAATGAGCAGTTCTTC. It is translated as CSARQTSGTSGTYNEQFF.

This clonotype was found many times. The gene calls are TRBV6-6 and TRBJ2-7; 7 positions match TRBD1. Trimming removed 2 bases from V and 3 bases from J; junction bases left unmatched: 1. The CDR3 is made up of 13 amino acids. Germline V gene data show CDR1 as MNHNY and CDR2 as SVGAGI (reference sequence). The CDR3 loop is CASSYDRVYEQYF. The CDR3 DNA is TGTGCCAGCAGTTACGACAGGGTCTACGAGCAGTACTTC.

Many counts were recorded for this clonotype. The chain links TRBV7-2 to TRBJ2-7, with 9 positions matching TRBD2. The germline CDR1 and CDR2 sequences are SGHTA and FQGNSA. CDR3 length: 14 residues. V trimming: 4 bases; J trimming: 5 bases; junction bases outside the gene matches: 6. The CDR3 loop reads CASSWGASGDEQYF. In nucleotides, the CDR3 is TGTGCCAGCAGCTGGGGTGCTAGCGGGGACGAGCAGTACTTC. Variable domain in full (rest from reference TRBV7-2 and TRBJ2-7): GAGVSQSPSNKVTEKGKDVELRCDPISGHTALYWYRQSLGQGLEFLIYFQGNSAPDKSGLPSDRFSAERTGGSVSTLTIQRTQQEDSAVYLCASSWGASGDEQYFGPGTRLTVT.

This clonotype has only a few counts. This rearrangement joins TRBV19 to TRBJ2-1, with D unclear. The CDR3 length is 13 residues. Germline assignment: CDR1 LNHDA and CDR2 SQIVND (reference sequence). V was pared by 6 bases and J by 0 bases, with 6 bases between. The CDR3 here is CASRARSYNEQFF. DNA for the CDR3: TGTGCCAGTAGAGCGCGCTCCTACAATGAGCAGTTCTTC. Full variable domain (missing parts from reference TRBV19 and TRBJ2-1): DGGITQSPKYLFRKEGQNVTLSCEQNLNHDAMYWYRQDPGQGLRLIYYSQIVNDFQKGDIAEGYSVSREKKESFPLTVTSAQKNPTAFYLCASRARSYNEQFFGPGTRLTVL.

A note on this clonotype: This sequence may be a read error, since a much larger clone differs from it by one base. This CDR3 reads CASSSPRGGGQETQYF. CDR3 DNA sequence: TGTGCCAGCAGCTCCCCCCGGGGAGGGGGACAAGAGACCCAGTACTTC. This rearrangement joins TRBV7-9 to TRBJ2-5; D is possibly TRBD2 (7 bases). The CDR3 covers 16 residues. Trimming removed 4 bases at V and 2 bases at J, with 17 bases between. Germline CDR1 and CDR2: SEHNR and FQNEAQ (reference sequence). Full variable domain (missing parts from reference TRBV7-9 and TRBJ2-5): DTGVSQNPRHKITKRGQNVTFRCDPISEHNRLYWYRQTLGQGPEFLTYFQNEAQLEKSRLLSDRFSAERPKGSFSTLEIQRTEQGDSAMYLCASSSPRGGGQETQYFGPGTRLLVL.

The sample holds one count of this clonotype. The CDR3 carries no conserved terminal phenylalanine or tryptophan, so it likely arises from a read error. The genes are TRBV7-9 and TRBJ1-1; no clear D. CDR1 SEHNR and CDR2 FQNEAQ come from the germline V gene (reference sequence). Trimming cost V 3 bases and J 7 bases, with 9 bases left between them. The CDR3 runs to 12 residues. In nucleotides, the CDR3 is TGTGCCAGCAGCTTCCCCCGACTTGAAGCTTTCTGT. Translating it yields CASSFPRLEAFC.

This clonotype has a count of ten or more. The chain employs TRBV20-1 and TRBJ2-2, with 9 bases identical to TRBD2. The germline CDR1 and CDR2 sequences are DFQATT and SNEGSKA (reference sequence). The ends lost 6 bases at V and 6 bases at J; junction bases unmatched: 5. The CDR3 contains 13 residues. This CDR3 is CSALAGVAGELFF. The CDR3 DNA sequence: TGCAGTGCCTTAGCGGGAGTTGCCGGGGAGCTGTTTTTT.

In its sample, this clonotype was seen many times. The gene calls are TRBV27 and TRBJ1-5; unclear D gene. CDR1 MNHEY and CDR2 SMNVEV come from the germline V gene (reference sequence). CDR3 length: 13 amino acids. The germline V and J ends were trimmed by 2 bases and 7 bases, with 9 bases remaining between them. The CDR3: CASSLGQQQPQHF. Here the CDR3 DNA reads TGTGCCAGCAGTTTAGGTCAGCAGCAGCCCCAGCATTTT.

This clonotype was detected only a few times. The chain combines TRBV4-1 with TRBJ2-2; maybe TRBD2 (5 bases). V was pared by 3 bases and J by 4 bases, with 6 bases between. This CDR3 is built from 13 residues. Germline V CDR1 and CDR2: MGHRA, YSYEKL. The CDR3 region has the DNA TGCGCCAGCAGCCACGGGGTCACCGGGGAGCTGTTTTTT. It translates to CASSHGVTGELFF.

In this sample, this clonotype turned up a few times. The chain combines TRBV27 with TRBJ2-3; no firm D call. V lost 7 bases and J lost 2, with 7 bases in between. This CDR3 comprises 12 residues. CDR1 and CDR2 (germline): MNHEY, SMNVEV (reference sequence). The CDR3 nucleotides read TGTGCCAGCATTTCGTACACAGATACGCAGTATTTT. It specifies CASISYTDTQYF.

This clonotype was detected ten times or more. V usage is TRBV20-1 and J usage is TRBJ2-5; 7 bases are a match to TRBD2. The CDR3 extends over 14 amino acids. Germline CDR1 reads DFQATT; CDR2 reads SNEGSKA (reference sequence). The V segment lost 2 bases and the J segment 4 bases; nucleotides outside the gene matches: 7. CDR3 in DNA: TGCAGTGCTAGACCGGGTTCGGGGGGAGAGACCCAGTACTTC. Protein product: CSARPGSGGETQYF.

This clonotype showed up many times. The chain joins TRBV27 to TRBJ2-3; 8 bases are shared with TRBD2. Looked up from germline, CDR1 is MNHEY and CDR2 is SMNVEV (reference sequence). The V gene end was trimmed by 5 bases and the J gene end by 4 bases; junction bases not matched to a gene: 20. The CDR3 totals 19 residues. The CDR3 DNA follows: TGTGCCAGCAGTCGAATTCGCCCCCGGCGTAGCGGGAAATCAGATACGCAGTATTTT. Residues: CASSRIRPRRSGKSDTQYF.